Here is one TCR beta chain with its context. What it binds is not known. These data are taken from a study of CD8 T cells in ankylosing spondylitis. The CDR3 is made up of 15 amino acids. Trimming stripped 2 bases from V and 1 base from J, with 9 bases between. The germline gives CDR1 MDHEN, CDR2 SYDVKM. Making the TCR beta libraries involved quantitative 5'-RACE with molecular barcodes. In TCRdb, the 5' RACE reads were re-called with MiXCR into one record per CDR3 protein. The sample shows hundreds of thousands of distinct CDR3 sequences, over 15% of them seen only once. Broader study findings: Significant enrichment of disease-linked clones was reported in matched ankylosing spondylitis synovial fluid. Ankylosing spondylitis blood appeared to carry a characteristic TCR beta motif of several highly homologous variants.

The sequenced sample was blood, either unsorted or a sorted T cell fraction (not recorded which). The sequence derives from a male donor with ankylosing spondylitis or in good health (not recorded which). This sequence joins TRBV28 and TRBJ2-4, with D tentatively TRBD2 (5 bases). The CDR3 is CASSLPRAAKNIQYF. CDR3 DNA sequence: TGTGCCAGCAGTTTACCGAGGGCGGCCAAAAACATTCAGTACTTC.